Below are 7 T cell receptor beta chains sequenced from a single sample in a study of T cell repertoires in cytomegalovirus infection. MiXCR, run by TCRdb on the reads, gives a single entry per CDR3 protein. The repertoire consists of around 310,000 distinct CDR3 sequences, with almost 30% occurring once and the leading ten covering 15% to 20%. Their antigens are not known. Here the sequenced sample was cultured PBMCs, taken from culture after CMV antigen stimulation. The receptors shown here come from a human donor in good health (CMV status not recorded). Some clones in this sample may be carry-over from other donors' samples.

A few counts support this clonotype. The rearrangement joins TRBV4-1 to TRBJ1-1; 7 bases are shared with TRBD1. Trimming took 2 bases from V and 3 from J; bases not matched to a gene: 6. CDR3 length: 15 amino acids. Looked up from germline, CDR1 is MGHRA and CDR2 is YSYEKL. The CDR3 bases are TGCGCCAGCAGCCAACACCTAACAGGGGACACTGAAGCTTTCTTT. This codes for CASSQHLTGDTEAFF.

This chain joins TRBV27 and TRBJ1-2; possibly TRBD1 for D (5 bases). V shed 0 bases and J shed 4 bases, with 12 bases lying between them. Per germline, CDR1 MNHEY and CDR2 SMNVEV (reference sequence). There are 15 residues in the CDR3. CDR3 sequence: CASSLSGGAGYGYTF. CDR3 nucleotides: TGTGCCAGCAGTTTATCGGGCGGGGCGGGCTATGGCTACACCTTC.

The rearrangement uses TRBV6-1 and TRBJ2-3; D tentatively fits TRBD1 or TRBD2 (5 bases each). Germline-derived CDR1 and CDR2 are MNHNS and SASEGT. The CDR3 is made up of 15 amino acids. V lost 10 bases, J lost 5 bases, and 22 bases lay in between. The CDR3 protein is CAIQGGWTIGDTQYF. As DNA, the CDR3 is TGTGCCATCCAGGGCGGGTGGACGATCGGAGATACGCAGTATTTT.

This clonotype was counted only a few times. The chain couples TRBV11-2 to TRBJ2-3; TRBD1 might be the D (6 bases). The germline V and J ends were trimmed by 5 bases and 0 bases, with 15 bases remaining between them. The V gene's germline CDR1 is SGHAT and CDR2 FQNNGV. The length of the CDR3 is 16 residues. The CDR3, as DNA: TGTGCCAGCAGCCCAAATACAGGGCGGAGCACAGATACGCAGTATTTT. Amino acids: CASSPNTGRSTDTQYF.

This clonotype has just a few counts. The chain combines TRBV6-1 with TRBJ1-3; the D is unclear. Germline V gene data show CDR1 as MNHNS and CDR2 as SASEGT. CDR3 length equals 13 residues. The V end was cut by 2 bases, the J end by 7 bases, with 9 bases between. CDR3 amino acids: CASSETVTNTIYF. The DNA of the CDR3 is TGTGCCAGCAGTGAAACGGTTACTAACACCATATATTTT.

This clonotype has a handful of counts. This rearrangement joins TRBV12-5 to TRBJ2-7; either TRBD1 or TRBD2 may supply D (6 bases each). Germline-derived CDR1 and CDR2 are LGHNT and FRNRAP. V shed 7 bases and J shed 7 bases, with 26 bases lying between them. The CDR3 is made up of 16 amino acids. CDR3 loop: CASALEGGPSGGEQYF. The CDR3 nucleotides read TGTGCTAGTGCCTTGGAGGGGGGACCCTCAGGAGGGGAGCAGTACTTC. Looking up the rest from reference TRBV12-5 and TRBJ2-7 gives the full variable domain: DARVTQTPRHKVTEMGQEVTMRCQPILGHNTVFWYRQTMMQGLELLAYFRNRAPLDDSGMPKDRFSAEMPDATLATLKIQPSEPRDSAVYFCASALEGGPSGGEQYFGPGTRLTVT.

The chain has TRBV7-9 and TRBJ2-1, with unresolved D. Trimming cost V 5 bases and J 3 bases, with 11 bases left between them. Per the germline V gene, CDR1 is SEHNR and CDR2 is FQNEAQ (reference sequence). The CDR3 is made up of 14 amino acids. In nucleotides, the CDR3 is TGTGCCAGCAGCCATACATCCCTCTACAATGAGCAGTTCTTC. This codes for CASSHTSLYNEQFF.